The T cell receptor (beta chain) under discussion was sequenced for a study of shared clonotypes between healthy human individuals. The table came from immunoSEQ multiplex PCR; TCRdb's copy has only in-frame clones and leaves some out. The repertoire holds over a million clones, with 75% to 80% as singletons. The source of this sequence is a man aged 18 to 29 in good health. Some clones in this sample may be carry-over from other donors' samples. What was sequenced was memory CD4+ T cells from PBMCs. Subset described: CD45RA-negative fraction.

CDR3 residues: CASSLDHGQETQYF. In DNA, the CDR3 is TGTGCCAGCAGCTTGGACCACGGCCAAGAGACCCAGTACTTC. The chain has TRBV5-4 and TRBJ2-5; D is undetermined. Trimming removed 0 bases from V and 1 base from J, with 7 bases in between. CDR1 and CDR2 from the germline V gene are SGHNT and YYREEE (reference sequence). The CDR3 sequence is 14 residues long.